The present entry profiles one T cell receptor (beta chain) with its context. The antigen is not known. TCRdb reprocessed the 5' RACE reads via MiXCR and lists one record per CDR3 protein. Altogether 180,000 or so distinct CDR3 sequences are present, 11% being singletons, with the ten largest covering approximately 4%. This entry belongs to a study of T-cell memory formation after mild COVID-19. Findings and limits, study-wide: CD4+ clones that contracted lay mainly in CM and EM; CD8+ ones lay in EMRA.

Trimming took off 5 bases at V and 3 bases at J, with 8 bases between the two ends. Germline lookup yields CDR1 LNHDA and CDR2 SQIVND (reference sequence). This CDR3 is built from 13 residues. This sequence joins TRBV19 and TRBJ2-1, with D unclear. This TCR was recovered from a man aged 18 to 29 who had mild COVID-19 (a few samples of this study predate the infection). Cell type and time point are not known. Sequencing input: PBMCs or a T cell subset sorted from them (not recorded which). The CDR3 DNA reads as TGTGCCAGTAGTTGGGTGAACTACAATGAGCAGTTCTTC. As protein: CASSWVNYNEQFF.